Presented here are 19 T cell receptor beta chains from one specimen sequenced in a study of CD8 T cells in ankylosing spondylitis. Study-wide findings and caveats: Seemingly distinctive of ankylosing spondylitis blood was a TCR beta motif formed by eight highly homologous variants.

TCRdb re-derived calls from the 5' RACE reads in MiXCR, one entry per CDR3 protein. Here the sample spans roughly 370,000 distinct CDR3 sequences, approximately 20% being singletons. These receptors' targets are unknown. Material: blood, either unsorted or a sorted T cell fraction (not recorded which). These receptors all stem from a male donor with ankylosing spondylitis.

This clonotype was seen only a few times. The rearrangement joins TRBV5-5 to TRBJ1-2; the match to TRBD1 covers 7 bases. The length of the CDR3 is 14 residues. Germline CDR1 reads SGHKS; CDR2 reads YYEKEE (reference sequence). V trimming: 4 bases; J trimming: 7 bases; junction bases outside the gene matches: 10. The CDR3 reads CASSNRQGLVGYTF. CDR3 bases: TGTGCCAGCAGCAACCGACAGGGTCTGGTTGGCTACACCTTC.

The chain recombines TRBV12-3 or TRBV12-4 with TRBJ2-1; 16 nucleotides match TRBD2. The junction had 8 bases not matched to a gene; V was cut back by 7 bases and J by 8 bases. The CDR3 contains 16 residues. The CDR3 loop reads CASKGLAGGWWDEQFF. For the CDR3, the DNA is TGTGCCAGCAAGGGACTAGCGGGAGGGTGGTGGGATGAGCAGTTCTTC.

V gene TRBV5-1 combines with J gene TRBJ2-1, with 8 bases fitting TRBD1. The germline CDR1 and CDR2 sequences are SGHRS and YFSETQ. Trimming took 4 bases from V and 8 from J; bases not matched to a gene: 11. The CDR3 contains 15 residues. CDR3 DNA sequence: TGCGCCAGCAGCGGGGGCAGGGGGCGTCTGGATGAGCAGTTCTTC. Its protein product is CASSGGRGRLDEQFF. The full variable domain, with the rest looked up from reference TRBV5-1 and TRBJ2-1, is KAGVTQTPRYLIKTRGQQVTLSCSPISGHRSVSWYQQTPGQGLQFLFEYFSETQRNKGNFPGRFSGRQFSNSRSEMNVSTLELGDSALYLCASSGGRGRLDEQFFGPGTRLTVL.

This clonotype was recorded many times. V gene TRBV12-3 or TRBV12-4 combines with J gene TRBJ1-6; D gene ambiguous. Trimming cost V 8 bases and J 7 bases, with 9 bases left between them. The CDR3 is 12 residues long. DNA for the CDR3: TGTGCCAGCTCAGGTGGGAATTCACCCCTCCACTTT. This translates into CASSGGNSPLHF.

This chain uses TRBV19 with TRBJ1-1; tentatively, D is TRBD1 (6 bases). The CDR3 consists of 16 residues. Germline-derived CDR1 and CDR2 are LNHDA and SQIVND (reference sequence). Trimming removed 3 bases from V and 6 bases from J, with 20 bases in between. CDR3 protein: CASSIRPGHGHPEAFF. The CDR3, as DNA: TGTGCCAGTAGTATTCGCCCGGGACACGGACACCCTGAAGCTTTCTTT.

In nucleotides, the CDR3 is TGCAGTGCTAGAGGTTTGGCGGGAGTGTACAATGAGCAGTTCTTC. Its protein is CSARGLAGVYNEQFF. The chain links TRBV20-1 to TRBJ2-1; 7 nucleotides line up with TRBD2. The germline V gene encodes CDR1 DFQATT and CDR2 SNEGSKA (reference sequence). CDR3 length equals 15 residues. V lost 1 base, J lost 4 bases, and 7 bases stayed unmatched.

The chain combines TRBV12-3 or TRBV12-4 with TRBJ2-5; D unresolved. The CDR3 length is 12 residues. V shed 3 bases and J shed 7 bases, with 9 bases lying between them. The CDR3 DNA sequence: TGTGCCAGCAGTTTGGTGGCCTTGACCCAGTACTTC. Protein sequence: CASSLVALTQYF.

Comment on this clonotype: Relative to the germline gene, one junction end is altered; a read error may explain this. The genes are TRBV7-7 and TRBJ2-2; 10 bases align to TRBD1. This CDR3 contains 16 residues. Germline V CDR1 and CDR2: SSHAT, FNYEAQ (reference sequence). The CDR3 loop reads CASSLTGGGNTGELFF. The CDR3 DNA sequence: TGTGCTAGCAGCTTGACAGGGGGCGGTAACACCGGGGAGCTGTTTTTT.

The chain combines TRBV11-3 with TRBJ1-6; D uncertain. The CDR3 runs to 12 residues. Germline CDR1 reads SGHNT; CDR2 reads YENEEA. V was trimmed by 5 bases and J by 13 bases, leaving 12 bases between them. CDR3 nucleotide sequence: TGTGCCAGCAGCCGTTCGGCGGGGCCCCTCCACTTT. Its protein product is CASSRSAGPLHF.

The chain links TRBV20-1 to TRBJ2-7; D is perhaps TRBD2 (6 bases). The CDR3 sequence is 15 residues long. Between the trimmed V and J ends, which lost 0 bases and 0 bases, there was a span of 12 bases. Germline values: CDR1 DFQATT, CDR2 SNEGSKA (reference sequence). The CDR3 nucleotides are TGCAGTGCTAGAGATCGCGCGGGGAGCTCCTACGAGCAGTACTTC. Protein: CSARDRAGSSYEQYF.

This sequence joins TRBV27 and TRBJ2-3; perhaps TRBD2 as D (6 bases). There are 12 residues in the CDR3. Between the trimmed V and J ends, which lost 11 bases and 2 bases, there was a span of 11 bases. The V gene's germline CDR1 is MNHEY and CDR2 SMNVEV (reference sequence). The CDR3 bases are TGTGCCGTCCGGGGGAACACAGATACGCAGTATTTT. Amino acid sequence: CAVRGNTDTQYF.

The sample holds a few counts of this clonotype. J is TRBJ1-3 and V is TRBV12-3 or TRBV12-4; the match to TRBD1 covers 10 bases. V lost 2 bases and J lost 2; bases outside the gene matches: 3. This CDR3 is 16 amino acids long. The CDR3 DNA reads TGTGCCAGCAGTTTACGTGGGACAGGGGCTGGAAACACCATATATTTT. Its protein is CASSLRGTGAGNTIYF.

This sequence joins TRBV7-2 and TRBJ1-3; D might be TRBD1 (6 bases). There are 13 residues in the CDR3. V was cut by 2 bases and J by 8 bases, with 10 bases left in between. Germline V lookup: CDR1 SGHTA, CDR2 FQGNSA. DNA of the CDR3: TGTGCCAGCAGCTTATCTAGGGGGGACACCATATATTTT. Its protein product is CASSLSRGDTIYF.

This clonotype appeared a few times. J is TRBJ1-5 and V is TRBV18, with TRBD1 as a possible D gene (5 bases). Germline V gives CDR1 KGHSH, CDR2 LQKENI. The CDR3 is 13 residues long. Trimming took off 0 bases at V and 5 bases at J, with 5 bases between the two ends. The CDR3 bases are TGTGCCAGCTCACCACCGGGGCATCAGCCCCAGCATTTT. This translates into CASSPPGHQPQHF.

Only a few counts were recorded for this clonotype. The rearrangement links TRBV24-1 to TRBJ2-5; D is unclear. CDR1 is KGHDR, CDR2 SFDVKD, per germline. This CDR3 contains 15 residues. V lost 3 bases to trimming and J lost 4 bases, with 14 bases between them. This chain's CDR3 is CATSDPADIGETQYF. DNA for the CDR3: TGTGCCACCAGTGATCCCGCTGACATCGGAGAGACCCAGTACTTC.

This clonotype was seen a handful of times. The gene calls are TRBV18 and TRBJ2-7, with D hard to call. V was shortened by 6 bases and J by 5 bases, with 20 bases between the two germline ends. CDR3 size: 15 residues. Germline assignment: CDR1 KGHSH and CDR2 LQKENI. Written as DNA, the CDR3 is TGTGCCAGCTCCCTTGAGAGTGGCTTGTGGAACGAGCAGTACTTC. Amino acids: CASSLESGLWNEQYF.

V is TRBV14 and J is TRBJ2-7, with TRBD1 identical over 9 bases. Germline assignment: CDR1 SGHDN and CDR2 FVKESK. The trim removed 4 bases at V and 7 bases at J, leaving 8 bases unmatched. This CDR3 is built from 14 residues. The CDR3 coding sequence is TGTGCCAGCAGCCTTTGGGACAGGGCAAGGGAGCAGTACTTC. Encoded protein: CASSLWDRAREQYF.

The chain joins TRBV10-3 to TRBJ2-5; D uncertain. Looked up from germline, CDR1 is ENHRY and CDR2 is SYGVKD. V was cut by 3 bases and J by 2 bases, with 10 bases left in between. This CDR3 has 14 residues. The CDR3 DNA is TGTGCCATCAGTGAAGTAGGGAAACAAGAGACCCAGTACTTC. This gives the protein CAISEVGKQETQYF.

This sequence joins TRBV5-1 and TRBJ2-1, with TRBD2 matching 9 bases. After removal of 1 base from V and 0 bases from J, the junction contained 5 bases not matched to a gene. This CDR3 is 17 amino acids long. CDR1 is SGHRS, CDR2 YFSETQ, per germline. The CDR3 here is CASSLLVSGSSYNEQFF. In DNA form, the CDR3 reads TGCGCCAGCAGCTTGTTAGTTAGCGGGAGCTCCTACAATGAGCAGTTCTTC.